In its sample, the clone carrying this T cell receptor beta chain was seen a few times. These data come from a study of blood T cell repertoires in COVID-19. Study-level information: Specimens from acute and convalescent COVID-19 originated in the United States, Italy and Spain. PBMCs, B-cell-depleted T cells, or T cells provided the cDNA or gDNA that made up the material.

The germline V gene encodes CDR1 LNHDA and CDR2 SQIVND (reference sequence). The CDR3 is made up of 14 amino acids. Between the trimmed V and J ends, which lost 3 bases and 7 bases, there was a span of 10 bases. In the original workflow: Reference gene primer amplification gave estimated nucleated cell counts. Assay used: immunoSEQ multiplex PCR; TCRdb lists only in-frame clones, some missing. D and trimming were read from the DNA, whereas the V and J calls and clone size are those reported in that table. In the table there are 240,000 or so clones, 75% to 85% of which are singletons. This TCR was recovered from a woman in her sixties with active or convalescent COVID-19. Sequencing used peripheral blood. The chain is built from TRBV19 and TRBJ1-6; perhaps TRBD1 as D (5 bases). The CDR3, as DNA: TGTGCCAGTAGTATTAGACAGATAAATTCACCCCTCCACTTT. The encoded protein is CASSIRQINSPLHF. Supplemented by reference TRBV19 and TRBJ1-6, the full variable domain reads DGGITQSPKYLFRKEGQNVTLSCEQNLNHDAMYWYRQDPGQGLRLIYYSQIVNDFQKGDIAEGYSVSREKKESFPLTVTSAQKNPTAFYLCASSIRQINSPLHFGNGTRLTVT.